These 14 T cell receptor beta chains share one sample of origin, sequenced in a study of technical replicates of blood from several donors. The data were produced by immunoSEQ multiplex PCR, yet TCRdb's version contains in-frame clones alone and is incomplete. The table has roughly 45,000 clones, approximately 90% seen once. Material: PBMCs. The receptors shown here come from a human donor in good health. Some clones in this sample may be carry-over from other donors' samples.

The chain employs TRBV14 and TRBJ2-1; no clear D. The CDR3 length is 17 residues. Trimming left V 1 base short and J 0 bases short, with 13 bases between. CDR1 is SGHDN, CDR2 FVKESK, per germline. CDR3 in DNA: TGTGCCAGCAGCCAAGTTAGGCGGATGAGCTCCTACAATGAGCAGTTCTTC. It translates to CASSQVRRMSSYNEQFF.

The V gene is TRBV5-1, the J gene TRBJ2-2; 13 nucleotides match TRBD2. After removal of 4 bases from V and 6 bases from J, the junction contained 6 bases not matched to a gene. Per germline, CDR1 SGHRS and CDR2 YFSETQ. This CDR3 contains 16 residues. CDR3 residues: CASSLPTSGGAGELFF. The CDR3 bases are TGCGCCAGCAGCCTACCCACTAGCGGGGGGGCCGGGGAGCTGTTTTTT.

The chain recombines TRBV25-1 with TRBJ2-3; no clear D. Per germline, CDR1 MGHDK and CDR2 SYGVNS. This CDR3 is 14 amino acids long. V was trimmed by 0 bases and J by 6 bases, leaving 10 bases between them. The CDR3 sequence: CASSEYGSRDTQYF. CDR3 in DNA: TGTGCCAGCAGTGAATATGGAAGCAGGGATACGCAGTATTTT.

The chain is built from TRBV7-8 and TRBJ2-7; D remains unclear. V dropped 8 bases and J dropped 1 base, with 9 bases sitting between them. Germline CDR1 and CDR2: SGHVS and FQNEAQ. The CDR3 length is 12 residues. CDR3 DNA: TGTGCCAGCGATGACGGGTCCTACGAGCAGTACTTC. Protein: CASDDGSYEQYF.

This chain uses TRBV5-1 with TRBJ1-6; TRBD1 is a possible D gene (6 bases). V lost 4 bases and J lost 10, with 21 bases in between. Germline CDR1 SGHRS, CDR2 YFSETQ. The length of the CDR3 is 16 residues. The chain's CDR3 is CASSPVPTGLGSPLHF. CDR3 DNA sequence: TGCGCCAGCAGCCCGGTCCCCACAGGGTTAGGATCACCCCTCCACTTT.

The chain recombines TRBV4-2 with TRBJ2-7; TRBD1 aligns across 10 bases. V trimming: 0 bases; J trimming: 6 bases; junction bases outside the gene matches: 5. Germline values: CDR1 LGHNA, CDR2 YNFKEQ. This CDR3 comprises 15 residues. As DNA, the CDR3 is TGTGCCAGCAGCCAAGAGGGGACAGGGGTCTCCGAGCAGTACTTC. Translation gives CASSQEGTGVSEQYF.

This sequence joins TRBV6-6 and TRBJ2-2; D is unclear. The CDR3 loop spans 16 amino acids. V was clipped by 2 bases and J by 4 bases, with 14 bases between them. The germline V gene has CDR1 MNHNY and CDR2 SVGAGI (reference sequence). In nucleotides, the CDR3 is TGTGCCAGCAGTTACGGCATTTCAGTTGGCACCGGGGAGCTGTTTTTT. It is translated as CASSYGISVGTGELFF.

The chain uses TRBV7-9 and TRBJ2-5; D is perhaps TRBD1 (6 bases). Germline CDR1 is SEHNR and CDR2 is FQNEAQ (reference sequence). The CDR3 has 12 amino acids. Trimming pared 5 bases from V and 5 bases from J, leaving 9 bases between. The CDR3 coding sequence is TGTGCCAGCAGCGAAGGGGGTGAGACCCAGTACTTC. The encoded protein is CASSEGGETQYF.

The chain links TRBV7-2 to TRBJ1-6; weak D call: TRBD1 (6 bases). The length of the CDR3 is 17 residues. Per the germline V gene, CDR1 is SGHTA and CDR2 is FQGNSA. Trimming took off 5 bases at V and 4 bases at J, with 18 bases between the two ends. Here the CDR3 DNA reads TGTGCCAGCAGCCCCCCTTTGCAGGGGAATTATAATTCACCCCTCCACTTT. This sequence encodes CASSPPLQGNYNSPLHF.

The chain carries TRBV4-2 and TRBJ2-7, with 14 nucleotides matching TRBD2. The CDR3 covers 17 residues. Trimming removed 1 base from V and 2 bases from J; junction bases left unmatched: 4. From germline, CDR1 is LGHNA and CDR2 YNFKEQ. The CDR3: CASSQGLAGGGAYEQYF. The CDR3 nucleotides are TGTGCCAGCAGCCAAGGACTAGCGGGAGGGGGCGCCTACGAGCAGTACTTC.

V and J are TRBV11-1 and TRBJ2-5; 10 bases match TRBD2. The CDR3 contains 15 residues. V shed 6 bases and J 4 bases; nucleotides not matched to a gene: 8. CDR1 is SGHAT and CDR2 is FQDESV in the germline V gene (reference sequence). This CDR3 reads CASRPGLAAGETQYF. CDR3 DNA: TGTGCCAGCAGACCCGGACTAGCGGCAGGAGAGACCCAGTACTTC.

The chain joins TRBV5-8 to TRBJ1-2; 9 positions match TRBD1. Germline lookup yields CDR1 SGHTS and CDR2 YDEGEE. V trimming: 3 bases; J trimming: 6 bases; junction bases outside the gene matches: 9. This CDR3 is built from 15 residues. The CDR3 reads CASSSPGQGIHGYTF. For the CDR3, the DNA is TGTGCCAGCAGCTCCCCCGGACAGGGGATACATGGCTACACCTTC.

V gene TRBV14 combines with J gene TRBJ2-5; 8 bases are shared with TRBD2. J lost 2 bases, V lost 1 base, and 12 bases had no gene match. Germline V gene data show CDR1 as SGHDN and CDR2 as FVKESK. The CDR3 is 18 residues long. CDR3 bases: TGTGCCAGCAGCCAAGTTTTGGTAGCGGGGTTTACTCAAGAGACCCAGTACTTC. Residues: CASSQVLVAGFTQETQYF.

This chain uses TRBV7-3 with TRBJ2-6; D not resolved. CDR1 SGHTA and CDR2 FQGTGA come from the germline V gene. The CDR3 totals 15 residues. V lost 1 base to trimming and J lost 0 bases, with 4 bases between them. The CDR3 protein is CASSLRHSGANVLTF. The CDR3, as DNA: TGTGCCAGCAGCTTAAGGCACTCTGGGGCCAACGTCCTGACTTTC.